The clone carrying this T cell receptor beta chain was recorded a few times. What it recognizes is unknown. UMIs and sample barcodes were carried by the TCR alpha and TCR beta cDNA libraries that 5'RACE produced using constant-segment primers. TCRdb called the 5' RACE reads again in MiXCR, with one record for every CDR3 protein. The table shows 15,000 to 20,000 distinct CDR3 sequences, with approximately 20% occurring only once. Trimming left V 9 bases short and J 1 base short, with 3 bases between. The germline gives CDR1 SEHNR, CDR2 FQNEAQ (reference sequence). There are 10 residues in the CDR3. This sample was taken from a study of T-cell memory formation after mild COVID-19. Study-wide findings and caveats: Of the contracting clones, CD4+ ones lay mainly in CM and EM, and CD8+ ones in EMRA. Clones contracting across day 15 to 85 had a balanced CD4/CD8 profile; later expanding clones leaned CD4+.

The chain uses TRBV7-9 and TRBJ1-1; D is uncertain. The sequenced sample consisted of PBMCs or a T cell subset sorted from them (not recorded which). The TCR originated in a young man who had mild COVID-19 (a few samples of this study predate the infection). Cell type and time point are not known. CDR3 loop: CASSNTEAFF. CDR3 bases: TGTGCCAGTTCGAACACTGAAGCTTTCTTT.